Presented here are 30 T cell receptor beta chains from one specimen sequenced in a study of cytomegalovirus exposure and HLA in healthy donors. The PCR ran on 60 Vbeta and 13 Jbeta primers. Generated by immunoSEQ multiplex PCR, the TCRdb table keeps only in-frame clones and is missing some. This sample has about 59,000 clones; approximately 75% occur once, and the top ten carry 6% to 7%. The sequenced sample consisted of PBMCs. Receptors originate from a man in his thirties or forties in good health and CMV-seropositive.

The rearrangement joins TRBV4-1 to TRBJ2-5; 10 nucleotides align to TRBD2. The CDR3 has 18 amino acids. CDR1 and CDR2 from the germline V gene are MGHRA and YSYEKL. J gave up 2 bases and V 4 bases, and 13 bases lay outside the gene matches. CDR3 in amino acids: CASSLTVASGGVQETQYF. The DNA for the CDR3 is TGCGCCAGCAGCCTTACAGTGGCCAGCGGGGGGGTTCAAGAGACCCAGTACTTC.

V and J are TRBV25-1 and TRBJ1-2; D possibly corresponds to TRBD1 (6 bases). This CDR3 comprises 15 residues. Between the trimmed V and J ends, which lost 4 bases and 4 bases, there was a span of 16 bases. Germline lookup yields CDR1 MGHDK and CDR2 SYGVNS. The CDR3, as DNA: TGTGCCAGCAGTGGAGTATCTCAGACAGGCTATGGCTACACCTTC. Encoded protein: CASSGVSQTGYGYTF.

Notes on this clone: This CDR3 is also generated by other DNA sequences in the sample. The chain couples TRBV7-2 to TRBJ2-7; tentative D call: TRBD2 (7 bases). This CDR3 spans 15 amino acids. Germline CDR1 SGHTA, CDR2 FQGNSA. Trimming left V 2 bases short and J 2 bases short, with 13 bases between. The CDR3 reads CASSLLGGGTYEQYF. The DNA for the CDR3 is TGTGCCAGCAGCTTATTAGGGGGGGGGACCTACGAGCAGTACTTC. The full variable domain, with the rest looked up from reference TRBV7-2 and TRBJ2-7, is GAGVSQSPSNKVTEKGKDVELRCDPISGHTALYWYRQSLGQGLEFLIYFQGNSAPDKSGLPSDRFSAERTGGSVSTLTIQRTQQEDSAVYLCASSLLGGGTYEQYFGPGTRLTVT.

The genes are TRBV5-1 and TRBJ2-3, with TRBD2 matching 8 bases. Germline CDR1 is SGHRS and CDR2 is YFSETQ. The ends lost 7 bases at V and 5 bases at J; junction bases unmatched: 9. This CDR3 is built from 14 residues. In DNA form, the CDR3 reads TGCGCCAGCCAATCCGGGGGGGCCCAAGATACGCAGTATTTT. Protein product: CASQSGGAQDTQYF.

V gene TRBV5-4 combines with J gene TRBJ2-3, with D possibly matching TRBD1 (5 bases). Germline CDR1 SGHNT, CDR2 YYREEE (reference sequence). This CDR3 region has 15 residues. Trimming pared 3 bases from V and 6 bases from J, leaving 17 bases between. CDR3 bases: TGTGCCAGCAGCTCAGGGCCGAAGGTGGGCGATACGCAGTATTTT. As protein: CASSSGPKVGDTQYF.

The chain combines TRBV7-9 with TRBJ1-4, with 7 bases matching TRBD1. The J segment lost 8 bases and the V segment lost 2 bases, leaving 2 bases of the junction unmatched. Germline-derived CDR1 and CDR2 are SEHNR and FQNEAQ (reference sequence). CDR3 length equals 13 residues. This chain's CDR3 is CASSLSGGEKLFF. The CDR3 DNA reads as TGTGCCAGCAGCTTATCAGGGGGGGAAAAACTGTTTTTT.

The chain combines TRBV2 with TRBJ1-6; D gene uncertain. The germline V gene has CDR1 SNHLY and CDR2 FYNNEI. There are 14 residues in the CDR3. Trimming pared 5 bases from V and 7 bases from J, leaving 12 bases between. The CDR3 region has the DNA TGTGCCAGCAGTCCCGGAGGGTCAAATTCACCCCTCCACTTT. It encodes CASSPGGSNSPLHF. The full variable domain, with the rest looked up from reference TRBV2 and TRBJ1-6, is EPEVTQTPSHQVTQMGQEVILRCVPISNHLYFYWYRQILGQKVEFLVSFYNNEISEKSEIFDDQFSVERPDGSNFTLKIRSTKLEDSAMYFCASSPGGSNSPLHFGNGTRLTVT.

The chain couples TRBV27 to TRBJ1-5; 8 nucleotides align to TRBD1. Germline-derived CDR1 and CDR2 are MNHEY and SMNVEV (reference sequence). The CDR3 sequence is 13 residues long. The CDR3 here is CSTDGQGDQPQHF. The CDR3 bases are TGTTCAACAGACGGACAGGGAGACCAGCCCCAGCATTTT.

The CDR3 DNA reads TGTGCCAGCAGCCCTTACGGGGTAACAACTAATGAAAAACTGTTTTTT. This codes for CASSPYGVTTNEKLFF. The rearrangement links TRBV7-2 to TRBJ1-4; no clear D gene. Trimming removed 5 bases from V and 0 bases from J, with 13 bases in between. The CDR3 sequence is 16 residues long. From germline, CDR1 is SGHTA and CDR2 FQGNSA. The full variable domain, completed using reference TRBV7-2 and TRBJ1-4, is GAGVSQSPSNKVTEKGKDVELRCDPISGHTALYWYRQSLGQGLEFLIYFQGNSAPDKSGLPSDRFSAERTGGSVSTLTIQRTQQEDSAVYLCASSPYGVTTNEKLFFGSGTQLSVL.

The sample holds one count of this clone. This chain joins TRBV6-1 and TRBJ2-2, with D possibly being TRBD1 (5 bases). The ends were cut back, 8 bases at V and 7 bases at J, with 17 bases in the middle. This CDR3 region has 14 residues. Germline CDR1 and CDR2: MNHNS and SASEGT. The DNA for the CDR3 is TGTGCCAGCTCACAGGACCTCTCGTACGGGGAGCTGTTTTTT. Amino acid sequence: CASSQDLSYGELFF.

The CDR3 region has the DNA TGTGCCAGCAGTGAGGGGGGGCAGGTTGGCCAGCCCCAGCATTTT. It codes for CASSEGGQVGQPQHF. This chain links TRBV6-1 with TRBJ1-5; possible D gene TRBD1, 6 bases. Germline lookup yields CDR1 MNHNS and CDR2 SASEGT. V gave up 3 bases and J gave up 7 bases, with 16 bases separating them. This CDR3 comprises 15 residues.

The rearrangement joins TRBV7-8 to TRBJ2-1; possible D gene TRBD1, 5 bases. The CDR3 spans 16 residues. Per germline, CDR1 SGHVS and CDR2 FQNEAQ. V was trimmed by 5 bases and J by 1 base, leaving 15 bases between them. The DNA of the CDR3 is TGTGCCAGCAGCCCGTTTGGGGCCAAATCCTACAATGAGCAGTTCTTC. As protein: CASSPFGAKSYNEQFF.

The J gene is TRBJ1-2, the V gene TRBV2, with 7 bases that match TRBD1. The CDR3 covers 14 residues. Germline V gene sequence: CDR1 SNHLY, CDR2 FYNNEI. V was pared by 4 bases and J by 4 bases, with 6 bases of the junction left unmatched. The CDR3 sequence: CASSGQGSIYGYTF. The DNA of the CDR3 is TGTGCCAGCAGTGGACAGGGATCGATCTATGGCTACACCTTC.

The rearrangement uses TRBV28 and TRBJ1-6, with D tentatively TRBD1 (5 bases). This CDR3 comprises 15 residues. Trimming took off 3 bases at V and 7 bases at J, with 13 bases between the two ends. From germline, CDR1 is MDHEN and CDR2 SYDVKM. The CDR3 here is CASSFVWGQNSPLHF. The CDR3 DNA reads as TGTGCCAGCAGTTTTGTCTGGGGCCAGAATTCACCCCTCCACTTT. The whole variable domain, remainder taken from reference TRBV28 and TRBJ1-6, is DVKVTQSSRYLVKRTGEKVFLECVQDMDHENMFWYRQDPGLGLRLIYFSYDVKMKEKGDIPEGYSVSREKKERFSLILESASTNQTSMYLCASSFVWGQNSPLHFGNGTRLTVT.

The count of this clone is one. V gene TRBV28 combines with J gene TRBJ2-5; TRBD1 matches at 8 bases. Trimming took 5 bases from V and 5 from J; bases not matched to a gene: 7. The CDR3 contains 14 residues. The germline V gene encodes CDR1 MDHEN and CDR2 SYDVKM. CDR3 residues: CASSATGGSETQYF. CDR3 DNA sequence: TGTGCCAGCAGTGCTACAGGGGGTTCGGAGACCCAGTACTTC.

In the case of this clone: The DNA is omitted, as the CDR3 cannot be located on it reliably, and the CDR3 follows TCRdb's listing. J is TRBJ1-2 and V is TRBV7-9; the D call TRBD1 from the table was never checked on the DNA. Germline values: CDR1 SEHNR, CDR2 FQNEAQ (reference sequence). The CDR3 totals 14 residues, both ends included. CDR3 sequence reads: CASSSSGQGNGYTF.

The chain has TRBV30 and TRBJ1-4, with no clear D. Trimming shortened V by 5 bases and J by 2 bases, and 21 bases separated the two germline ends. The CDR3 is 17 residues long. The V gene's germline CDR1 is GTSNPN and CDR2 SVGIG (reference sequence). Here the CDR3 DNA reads TGTGCCTGGGAACCTGAACTAGAGGGTGACACTAATGAAAAACTGTTTTTT. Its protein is CAWEPELEGDTNEKLFF.

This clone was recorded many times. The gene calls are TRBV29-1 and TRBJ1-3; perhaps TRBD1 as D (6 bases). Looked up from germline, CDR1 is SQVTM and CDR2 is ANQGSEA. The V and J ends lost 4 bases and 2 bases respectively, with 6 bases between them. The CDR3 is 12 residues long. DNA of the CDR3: TGCAGCGTTGCAGGGGCTGGAAACACCATATATTTT. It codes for CSVAGAGNTIYF.

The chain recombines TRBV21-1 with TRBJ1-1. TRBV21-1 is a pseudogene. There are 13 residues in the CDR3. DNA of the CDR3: TGTGCCAGCTCCCCGGGGGGGCCCACTGAAGCTTTCTTT. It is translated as CASSPGGPTEAFF.

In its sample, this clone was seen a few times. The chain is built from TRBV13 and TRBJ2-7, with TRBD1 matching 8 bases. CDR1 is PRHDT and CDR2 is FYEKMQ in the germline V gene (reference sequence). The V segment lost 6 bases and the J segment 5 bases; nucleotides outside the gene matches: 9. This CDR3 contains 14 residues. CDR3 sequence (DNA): TGTGCCAGCAGGCGCGGACAGGGAAGGGACGAGCAGTACTTC. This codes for CASRRGQGRDEQYF.

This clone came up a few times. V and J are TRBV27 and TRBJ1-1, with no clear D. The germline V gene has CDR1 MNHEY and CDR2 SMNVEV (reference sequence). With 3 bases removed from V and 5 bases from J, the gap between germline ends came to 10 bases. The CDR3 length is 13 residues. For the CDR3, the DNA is TGTGCCAGCAGTTTTTTCTCGGGGACTGAAGCTTTCTTT. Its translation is CASSFFSGTEAFF.

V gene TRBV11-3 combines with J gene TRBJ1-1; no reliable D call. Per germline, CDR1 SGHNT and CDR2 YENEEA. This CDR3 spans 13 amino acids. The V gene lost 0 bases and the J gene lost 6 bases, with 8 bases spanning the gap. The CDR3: CASSLDPGAEAFF. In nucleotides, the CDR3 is TGTGCCAGCAGCTTAGATCCCGGGGCTGAAGCTTTCTTT.

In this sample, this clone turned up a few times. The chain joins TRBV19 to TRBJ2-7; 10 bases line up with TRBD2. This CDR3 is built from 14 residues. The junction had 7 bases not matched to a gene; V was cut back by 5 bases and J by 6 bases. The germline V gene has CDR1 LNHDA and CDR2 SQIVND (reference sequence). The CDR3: CASSSSGGGREQYF. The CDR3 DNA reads TGTGCCAGTAGTTCTAGCGGGGGAGGGCGCGAGCAGTACTTC.

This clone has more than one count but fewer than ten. CDR3 loop: CASSQDYSGGNYGYTF. CDR3 DNA: TGTGCCAGCAGCCAAGATTACTCAGGGGGAAACTATGGCTACACCTTC. The gene calls are TRBV4-2 and TRBJ1-2; TRBD1 matches at 7 bases. The germline CDR1 and CDR2 sequences are LGHNA and YNFKEQ. This CDR3 spans 16 amino acids. V was pared by 0 bases and J by 2 bases, with 6 bases of the junction left unmatched.

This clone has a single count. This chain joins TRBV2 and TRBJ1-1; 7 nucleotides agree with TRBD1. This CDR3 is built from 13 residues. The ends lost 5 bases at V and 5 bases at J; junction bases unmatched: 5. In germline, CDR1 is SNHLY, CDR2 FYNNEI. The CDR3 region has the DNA TGTGCCAGCAGTTCAGGGGGAAGTACTGAAGCTTTCTTT. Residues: CASSSGGSTEAFF.

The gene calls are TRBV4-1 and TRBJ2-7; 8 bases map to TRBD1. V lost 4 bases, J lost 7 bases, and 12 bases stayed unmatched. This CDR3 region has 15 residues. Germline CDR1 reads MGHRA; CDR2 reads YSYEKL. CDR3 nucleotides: TGCGCCAGCAGCCCCCGGGACAGGACCCCCGGAGAGCAGTACTTC. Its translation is CASSPRDRTPGEQYF.

The CDR3 coding sequence is TGTGCCAGCAGCTCTCGGGGTTCGGTTAATGAGCAGTTCTTC. It yields the protein CASSSRGSVNEQFF. The V and J genes are TRBV11-2 and TRBJ2-1, with D possibly TRBD2 on 5 matching bases. This CDR3 spans 14 amino acids. V lost 4 bases to trimming and J lost 7 bases, with 14 bases between them. Germline-derived CDR1 and CDR2 are SGHAT and FQNNGV.

The CDR3 here is CASSPRGSVQGSTDTQYF. CDR3 nucleotide sequence: TGTGCCAGCAGCCCCAGGGGTTCCGTTCAGGGGTCCACAGATACGCAGTATTTT. This sequence joins TRBV9 and TRBJ2-3; possibly TRBD1 for D (6 bases). CDR3 length equals 18 residues. V lost 4 bases and J 2 bases, leaving 23 bases between the germline ends. CDR1 and CDR2 from the germline V gene are SGDLS and YYNGEE.

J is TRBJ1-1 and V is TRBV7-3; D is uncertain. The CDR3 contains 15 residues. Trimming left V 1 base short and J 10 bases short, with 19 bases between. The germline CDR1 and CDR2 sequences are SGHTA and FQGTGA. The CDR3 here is CASSLNGSPRRIAFF. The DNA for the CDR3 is TGTGCCAGCAGCTTAAACGGGTCTCCACGACGGATAGCTTTCTTT.

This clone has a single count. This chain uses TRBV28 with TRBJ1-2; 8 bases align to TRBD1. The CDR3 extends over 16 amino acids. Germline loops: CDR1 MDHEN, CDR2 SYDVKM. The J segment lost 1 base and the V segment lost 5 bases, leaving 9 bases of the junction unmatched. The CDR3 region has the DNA TGTGCCAGCAGTCCCTCAGGGGGCCCCCTTAACTATGGCTACACCTTC. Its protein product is CASSPSGGPLNYGYTF.